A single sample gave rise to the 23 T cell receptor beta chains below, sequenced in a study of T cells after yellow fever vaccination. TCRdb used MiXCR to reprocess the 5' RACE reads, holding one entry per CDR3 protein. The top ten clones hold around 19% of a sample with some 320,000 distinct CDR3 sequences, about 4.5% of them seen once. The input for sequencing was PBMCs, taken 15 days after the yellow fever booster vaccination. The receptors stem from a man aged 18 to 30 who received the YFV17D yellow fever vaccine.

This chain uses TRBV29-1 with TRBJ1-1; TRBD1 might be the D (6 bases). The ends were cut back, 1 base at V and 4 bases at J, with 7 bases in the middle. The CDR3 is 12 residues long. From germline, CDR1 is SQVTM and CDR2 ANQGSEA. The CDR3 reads CSVEVGATEAFF. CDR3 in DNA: TGCAGCGTTGAAGTGGGGGCCACTGAAGCTTTCTTT.

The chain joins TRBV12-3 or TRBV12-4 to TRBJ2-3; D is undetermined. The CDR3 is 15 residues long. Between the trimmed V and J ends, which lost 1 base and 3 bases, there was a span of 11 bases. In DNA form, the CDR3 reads TGTGCCAGCAGTTTAGGTCTCAAAAGGACAGATACGCAGTATTTT. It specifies CASSLGLKRTDTQYF.

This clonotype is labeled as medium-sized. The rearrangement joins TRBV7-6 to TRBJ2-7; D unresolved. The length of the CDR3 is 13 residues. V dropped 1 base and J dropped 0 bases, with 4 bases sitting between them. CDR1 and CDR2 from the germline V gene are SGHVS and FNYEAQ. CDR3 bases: TGTGCCAGCAGCTTAGGTCTCTCCTACGAGCAGTACTTC. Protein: CASSLGLSYEQYF.

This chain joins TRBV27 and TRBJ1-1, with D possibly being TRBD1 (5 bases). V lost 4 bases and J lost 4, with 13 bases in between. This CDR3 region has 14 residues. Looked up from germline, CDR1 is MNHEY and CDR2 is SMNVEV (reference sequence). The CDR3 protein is CASSSKGRGTEAFF. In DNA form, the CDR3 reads TGTGCCAGCAGTTCAAAGGGGAGGGGCACTGAAGCTTTCTTT.

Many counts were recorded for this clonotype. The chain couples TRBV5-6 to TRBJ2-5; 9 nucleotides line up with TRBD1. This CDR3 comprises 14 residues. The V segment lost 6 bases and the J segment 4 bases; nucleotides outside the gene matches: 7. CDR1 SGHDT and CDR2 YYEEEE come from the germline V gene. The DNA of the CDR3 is TGTGCCAGCACCCTACAGGGGGCAGGAGAGACCCAGTACTTC. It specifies CASTLQGAGETQYF.

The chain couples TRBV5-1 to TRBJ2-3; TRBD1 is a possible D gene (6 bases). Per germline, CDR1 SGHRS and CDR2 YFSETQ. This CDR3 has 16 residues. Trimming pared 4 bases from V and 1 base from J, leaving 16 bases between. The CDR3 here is CASSLGASGGTDTQYF. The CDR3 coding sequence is TGCGCCAGCAGCCTGGGGGCCTCCGGGGGCACAGATACGCAGTATTTT.

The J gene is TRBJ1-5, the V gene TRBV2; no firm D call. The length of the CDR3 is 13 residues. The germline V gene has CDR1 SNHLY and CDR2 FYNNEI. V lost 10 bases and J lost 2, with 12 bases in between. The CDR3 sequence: CAIPGRGNQPQHF. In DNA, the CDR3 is TGTGCCATCCCAGGCAGAGGCAATCAGCCCCAGCATTTT.

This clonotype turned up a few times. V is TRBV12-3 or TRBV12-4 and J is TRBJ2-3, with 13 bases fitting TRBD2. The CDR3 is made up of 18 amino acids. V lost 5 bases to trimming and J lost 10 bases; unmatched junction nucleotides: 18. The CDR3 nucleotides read TGTGCCAGCAGTCGGACTAGCGGGGGCCGACTACTCGCTTCCCCGCAGTATTTT. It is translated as CASSRTSGGRLLASPQYF.

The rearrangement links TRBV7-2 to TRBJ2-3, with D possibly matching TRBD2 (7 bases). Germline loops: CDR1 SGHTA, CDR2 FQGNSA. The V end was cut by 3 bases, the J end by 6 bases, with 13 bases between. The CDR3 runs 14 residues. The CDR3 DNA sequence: TGTGCCAGCAGCTTTTGGGGGGGGCCGGATACGCAGTATTTT. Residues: CASSFWGGPDTQYF.

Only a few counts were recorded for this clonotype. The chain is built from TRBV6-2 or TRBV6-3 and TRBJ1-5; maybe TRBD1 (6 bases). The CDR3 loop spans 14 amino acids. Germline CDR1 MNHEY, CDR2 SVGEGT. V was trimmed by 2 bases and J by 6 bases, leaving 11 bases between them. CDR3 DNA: TGTGCCAGCAGTTACCGAGGAGGGGGTCAGCCCCAGCATTTT. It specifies CASSYRGGGQPQHF.

CDR3 protein: CASSLWTADDEQYV. CDR3 coding DNA: TGCGCCAGCAGCTTGTGGACAGCGGATGACGAGCAGTACGTC. This chain links TRBV5-1 with TRBJ2-7; D is perhaps TRBD1 (6 bases). The CDR3 loop spans 14 amino acids. The germline V gene encodes CDR1 SGHRS and CDR2 YFSETQ. Trimming took 1 base from V and 5 from J, leaving 13 bases between them.

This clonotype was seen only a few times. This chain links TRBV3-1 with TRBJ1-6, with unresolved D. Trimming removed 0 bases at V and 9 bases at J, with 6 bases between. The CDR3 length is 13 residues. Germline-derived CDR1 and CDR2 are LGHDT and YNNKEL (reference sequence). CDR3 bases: TGTGCCAGCAGCCAAGACCTGGGTTCACCCCTCCACTTT. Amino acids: CASSQDLGSPLHF.

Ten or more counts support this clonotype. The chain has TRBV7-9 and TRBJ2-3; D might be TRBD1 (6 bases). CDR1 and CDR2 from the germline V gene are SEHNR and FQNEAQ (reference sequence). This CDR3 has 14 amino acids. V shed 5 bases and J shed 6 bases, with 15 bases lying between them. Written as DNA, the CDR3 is TGTGCCAGCAGCCCGTGGGCAGGGGCGGATACGCAGTATTTT. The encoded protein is CASSPWAGADTQYF.

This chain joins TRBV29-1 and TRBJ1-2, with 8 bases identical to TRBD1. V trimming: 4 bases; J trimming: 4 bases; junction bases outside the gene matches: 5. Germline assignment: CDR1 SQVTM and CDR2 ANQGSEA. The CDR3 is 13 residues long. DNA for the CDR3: TGCAGCGTTGCGACAGGGGCCGGCTATGGCTACACCTTC. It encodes CSVATGAGYGYTF.

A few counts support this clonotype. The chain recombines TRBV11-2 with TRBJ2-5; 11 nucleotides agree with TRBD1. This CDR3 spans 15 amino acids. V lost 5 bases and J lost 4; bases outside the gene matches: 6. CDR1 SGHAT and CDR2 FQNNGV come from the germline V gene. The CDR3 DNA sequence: TGTGCCAGCAGCCCTCGGGGGACAGGGGGAGAGACCCAGTACTTC. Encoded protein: CASSPRGTGGETQYF.

Here the CDR3 reads CASSDGSSYNEQFF. The CDR3 DNA reads TGTGCCAGCAGCGACGGGAGCTCCTACAATGAGCAGTTCTTC. V gene TRBV27 combines with J gene TRBJ2-1; a weak D match, TRBD2 (6 bases). V lost 6 bases and J 0 bases, leaving 9 bases between the germline ends. The CDR3 length is 14 residues. Germline CDR1 and CDR2: MNHEY and SMNVEV (reference sequence).

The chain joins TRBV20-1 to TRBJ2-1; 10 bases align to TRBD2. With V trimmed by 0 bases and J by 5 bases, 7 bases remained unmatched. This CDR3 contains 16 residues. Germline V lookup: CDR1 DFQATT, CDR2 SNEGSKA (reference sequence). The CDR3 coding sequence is TGCAGTGCTAGAGACGTAGCGGGGGGAGGGGACAATGAGCAGTTCTTC. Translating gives CSARDVAGGGDNEQFF.

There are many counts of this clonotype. The CDR3 spells CASSPRERGVFNEQFF. The CDR3 nucleotides read TGTGCCAGCAGCCCGAGGGAGCGGGGAGTGTTCAATGAGCAGTTCTTC. The chain recombines TRBV7-8 with TRBJ2-1; TRBD2 matches 7 bases. CDR1 is SGHVS, CDR2 FQNEAQ, per germline. This CDR3 has 16 residues. V was pared by 5 bases and J by 6 bases, with 13 bases of the junction left unmatched.

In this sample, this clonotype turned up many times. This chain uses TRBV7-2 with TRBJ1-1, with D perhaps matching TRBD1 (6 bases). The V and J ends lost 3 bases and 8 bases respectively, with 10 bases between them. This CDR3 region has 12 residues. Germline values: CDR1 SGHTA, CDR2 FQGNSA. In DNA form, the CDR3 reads TGTGCCAGCAGCTTTTGGGGGGCCGAAGCTTTCTTT. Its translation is CASSFWGAEAFF.

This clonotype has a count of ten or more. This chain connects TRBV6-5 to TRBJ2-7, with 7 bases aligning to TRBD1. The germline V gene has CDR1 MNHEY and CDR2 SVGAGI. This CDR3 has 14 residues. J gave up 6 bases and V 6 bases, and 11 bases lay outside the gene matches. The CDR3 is CASSPYRGPVEQYV. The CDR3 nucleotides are TGTGCCAGCAGCCCGTACAGGGGTCCCGTCGAGCAGTACGTC.

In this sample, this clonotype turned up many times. The CDR3 here is CASSPGQGFDQPQHF. For the CDR3, the DNA is TGTGCCAGCAGTCCGGGACAGGGTTTCGATCAGCCCCAGCATTTT. This chain links TRBV12-3 or TRBV12-4 with TRBJ1-5; 9 bases line up with TRBD1. The CDR3 runs 15 residues. V lost 5 bases and J lost 5; bases outside the gene matches: 7.

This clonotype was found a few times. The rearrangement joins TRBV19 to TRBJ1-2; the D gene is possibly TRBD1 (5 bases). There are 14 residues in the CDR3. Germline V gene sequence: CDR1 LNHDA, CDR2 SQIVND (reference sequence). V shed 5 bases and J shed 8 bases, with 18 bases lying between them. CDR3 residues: CASSFTGTTGGYTF. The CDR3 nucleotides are TGTGCCAGTAGTTTTACCGGGACTACGGGCGGCTACACCTTC.

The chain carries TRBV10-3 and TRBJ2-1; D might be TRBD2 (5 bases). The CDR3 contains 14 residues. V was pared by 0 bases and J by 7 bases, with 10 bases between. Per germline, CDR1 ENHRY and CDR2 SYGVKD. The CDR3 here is CAISESGLLNEQFF. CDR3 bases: TGTGCCATCAGTGAGTCAGGACTTCTTAATGAGCAGTTCTTC.